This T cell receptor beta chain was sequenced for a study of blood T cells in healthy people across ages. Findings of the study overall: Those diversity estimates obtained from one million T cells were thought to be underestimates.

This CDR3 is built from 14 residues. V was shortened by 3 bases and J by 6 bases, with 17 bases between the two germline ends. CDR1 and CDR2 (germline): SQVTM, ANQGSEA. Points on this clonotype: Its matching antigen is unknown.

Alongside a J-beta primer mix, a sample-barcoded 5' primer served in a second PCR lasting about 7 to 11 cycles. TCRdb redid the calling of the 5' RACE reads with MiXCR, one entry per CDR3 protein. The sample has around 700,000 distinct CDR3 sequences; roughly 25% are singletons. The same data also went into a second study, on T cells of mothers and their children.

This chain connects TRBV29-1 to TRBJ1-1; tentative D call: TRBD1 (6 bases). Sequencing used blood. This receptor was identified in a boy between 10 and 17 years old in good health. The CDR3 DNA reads TGCAGCGTTGACGGGGGCAAGGGTTCCGCTGAAGCTTTCTTT. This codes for CSVDGGKGSAEAFF.